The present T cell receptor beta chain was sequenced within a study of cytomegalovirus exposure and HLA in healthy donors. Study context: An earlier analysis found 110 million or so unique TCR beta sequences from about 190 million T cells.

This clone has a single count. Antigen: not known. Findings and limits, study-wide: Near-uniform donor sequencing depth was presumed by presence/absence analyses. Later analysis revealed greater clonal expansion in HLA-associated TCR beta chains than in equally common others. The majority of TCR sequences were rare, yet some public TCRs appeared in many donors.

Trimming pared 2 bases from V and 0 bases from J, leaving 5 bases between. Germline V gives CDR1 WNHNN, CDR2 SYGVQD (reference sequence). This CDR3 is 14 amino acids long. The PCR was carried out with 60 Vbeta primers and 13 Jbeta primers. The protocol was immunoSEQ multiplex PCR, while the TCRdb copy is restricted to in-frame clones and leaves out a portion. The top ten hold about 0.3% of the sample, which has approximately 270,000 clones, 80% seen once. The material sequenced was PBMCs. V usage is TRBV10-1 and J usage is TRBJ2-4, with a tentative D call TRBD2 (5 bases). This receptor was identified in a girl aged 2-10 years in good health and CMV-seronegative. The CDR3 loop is CASSEGLAKNIQYF. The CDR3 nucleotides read TGCGCCAGCAGTGAGGGACTAGCCAAAAACATTCAGTACTTC.